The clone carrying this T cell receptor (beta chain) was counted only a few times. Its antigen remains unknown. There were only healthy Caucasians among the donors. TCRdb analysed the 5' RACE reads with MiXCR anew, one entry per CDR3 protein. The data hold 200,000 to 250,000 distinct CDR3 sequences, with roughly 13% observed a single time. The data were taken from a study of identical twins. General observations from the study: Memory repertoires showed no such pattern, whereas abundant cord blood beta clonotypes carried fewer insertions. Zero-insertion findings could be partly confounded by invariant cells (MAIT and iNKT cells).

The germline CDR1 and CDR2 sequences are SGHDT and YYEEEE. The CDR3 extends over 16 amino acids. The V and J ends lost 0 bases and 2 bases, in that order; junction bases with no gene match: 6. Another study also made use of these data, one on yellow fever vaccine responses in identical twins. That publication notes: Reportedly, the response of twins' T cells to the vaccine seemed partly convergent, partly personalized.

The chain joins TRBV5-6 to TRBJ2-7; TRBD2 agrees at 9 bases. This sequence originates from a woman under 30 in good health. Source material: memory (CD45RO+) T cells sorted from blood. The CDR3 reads CASSLGGQRGAYEQYF. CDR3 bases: TGTGCCAGCAGCTTGGGAGGTCAGCGGGGGGCCTACGAGCAGTACTTC.